This T cell receptor beta chain was sequenced for a study of T cells in women clearing cervical HPV infection (dated by TCRdb to between 2018 and 2020). Broadly, across the study: The cases were approximately 25 women with histologically confirmed HPV16-related CIN3 or worse, and 2 of these cases were invasive cancers. The 25 controls were women who cleared a single incident HPV16 infection within 12 months without developing precancer or cancer. Blood from cases was collected at the visit at which the lesion was first identified, whereas blood from controls was collected once infection was no longer detected. Among cases, blood sampling occurred a median of about 160 days after lesion detection, with an interquartile range of about 80 to 210 days. HLA typing was available for only a few women, so HLA type could not be excluded as a confounder. Nested within Costa Rica's Guanacaste HPV Natural History Study, an exploratory proof-of-principle case-control study compared TCR repertoires across cervical HPV16 outcomes. Cases and controls were matched on age within five years and on year of sample collection. Cases had a median age of around 32 years and controls had a median age of approximately 38, with no significant differences in baseline characteristics. The parent cohort enrolled 9,500 to 12,000 women aged 18 or older in Guanacaste, Costa Rica, in about 1992 to 1994 and followed the women for approximately seven years. As quality controls, five blinded duplicates were added to each group, bringing the total to about 60 samples made up of 50 or so participants and 10 replicates. Overall results and qualifications from the work: Significantly higher TCR repertoire richness was observed in CIN3+ cases than in controls across sequencing depths, whereas no difference in evenness was found. Cases were distinguished from controls with an estimated AUC of almost 0.85 by random forest classifiers combining richness and V gene abundances. T-cell numbers per sample were unknown, so richness differences could reflect varying T-cell content rather than repertoire biology. TRBV6-7 relative abundance was lower in cases than in controls (about 0.099% versus 0.17%; Bonferroni P = 0.0008). The cross-sectional design could not show whether associations preceded infection or resulted from it; effector/memory subsets and HPV-specific T cells were not isolated.

Germline trimming amounts to 4 bases on V and 7 bases on J, with 9 as the count of junction bases outside the gene matches. CDR1 and CDR2 were assigned from the germline V gene (reference sequence) as SGHNT and YYREEE. Its CDR3 holds 15 amino acids, cysteine through phenylalanine. The 36 bases shown cover part of the CDR3, and their frame starts at base 1. Every participant had a single incident cervical HPV16 infection, and prevalent HPV16 infections were excluded. Cervical HPV DNA was detected by MY09/MY11 PCR and genotyped by dot-blot hybridization. Fifteen mL of heparinized blood were centrifuged, and the buffy coat was split into aliquots, frozen at -30 degrees C, and then kept at -80 degrees C. QIAGEN kits were used to extract genomic DNA from the buffy coat specimens. A remark on this clone: Its antigen is currently not known. The read finishes 3 residues shy of the CDR3 end, and the germline J gene is used to complete it.

TCR beta CDR3 regions were amplified by multiplex PCR using the immunoSEQ assay from an average of about 1,200 ng genomic DNA per sample. Primer bias was corrected in the assay by using a complete synthetic TCR repertoire to establish an amplification baseline. Amplicons were sequenced on the Illumina platform. Processing in the source paper ran as follows. Error correction of the sequences involved clustering with frequency ratios plus a modified nearest-neighbor algorithm, after which the sequences were analyzed in the immunoSEQ Analyzer using IMGT gene definitions. TCR richness and evenness were averaged over 20 rarefaction repeats at each rarefaction depth, excluding samples with fewer sequences than the depth. Wilcoxon rank sum tests with FDR correction were used to compare relative abundances of V, D and J genes between the groups. An intraclass correlation of around 96% for TCR richness and an average of roughly 76% across 66 gene segments were obtained from the blinded duplicates. In TCRdb, the immuneACCESS table is reduced to in-frame sequences with V and J assigned. These tables do not hold every clone; where another copy was compared, an unresolved V gene accounts for under half, and the others remain unexplained. That table supplies the V and J calls and clone size; D and trimming were determined from the DNA. The record for this sample contains just over 20,000 clones. Around 5.2% of the sample goes to the ten largest clones.

The clonotype was recovered from a woman aged 18-69 years with a cervical HPV16 infection that either progressed to CIN3+ or cleared (not recorded which). This chain is built from TRBV5-4 and TRBJ2-1, with 9 junctional bases fitting TRBD1. The sample taken for sequencing was blood buffy coat. The covered CDR3 bases are TGTGCCAGCAGCAAGGGGACAGGGAACGAAAATGAG. It specifies CASSKGTGNENE. The full CDR3 reads CASSKGTGNENEQFF.